Shown below are 8 T cell receptor beta chains from a single sample sequenced in a study of blood T cell repertoires in COVID-19. Generated by immunoSEQ multiplex PCR, the TCRdb table keeps only in-frame clones and is missing some. The table has under 350,000 clones, around 92% seen once. Sequencing used peripheral blood. The source is a woman between 25 and 40 years old with COVID-19, enrolled during active disease.

This clone appeared a few times. V and J are TRBV6-5 and TRBJ1-5, with 9 positions matching TRBD1. The CDR3 length is 13 residues. Germline-derived CDR1 and CDR2 are MNHEY and SVGAGI. The ends lost 6 bases at V and 4 bases at J; junction bases unmatched: 1. The CDR3 loop is CASSGTGNQPQHF. The CDR3 DNA follows: TGTGCCAGCAGCGGGACAGGGAATCAGCCCCAGCATTTT.

In its sample, this clone was seen once. The chain uses TRBV29-1 and TRBJ1-1; perhaps TRBD1 as D (5 bases). Germline CDR1 SQVTM, CDR2 ANQGSEA. V was pared by 6 bases and J by 7 bases, with 21 bases between. The CDR3 totals 14 residues. The DNA for the CDR3 is TGCAGCGTCGGGTCAGGGACTTATCCCTTTGAAGCTTTCTTT. This codes for CSVGSGTYPFEAFF.

The rearrangement links TRBV11-1 to TRBJ1-2, with a tentative D call TRBD1 (6 bases). CDR1 is SGHAT and CDR2 is FQDESV in the germline V gene (reference sequence). V lost 5 bases and J lost 3, with 13 bases in between. There are 14 residues in the CDR3. The CDR3 DNA follows: TGTGCCAGCAGCCCTACAGGGTCGGACTATGGCTACACCTTC. This gives the protein CASSPTGSDYGYTF.

A few counts support this clone. The rearrangement joins TRBV4-2 to TRBJ2-5; 8 positions agree with TRBD2. The V and J ends lost 1 base and 3 bases, in that order; junction bases with no gene match: 13. The CDR3 runs to 18 residues. CDR1 and CDR2 (germline): LGHNA, YNFKEQ. The CDR3, as DNA: TGTGCCAGCAGCCAAGTCTGGGCGGGGGGTCAGAGCGAAGAGACCCAGTACTTC. Translated, it gives CASSQVWAGGQSEETQYF.

This clone was observed many times. The chain combines TRBV28 with TRBJ1-1; 8 nucleotides line up with TRBD1. The CDR3 consists of 19 residues. The V gene's germline CDR1 is MDHEN and CDR2 SYDVKM. V dropped 8 bases and J dropped 1; count of bases not matched to a gene: 21. This CDR3 reads CASALPGEQGGFWNTEAFF. The CDR3 DNA sequence: TGTGCCAGCGCCCTGCCGGGGGAACAGGGGGGTTTTTGGAACACTGAAGCTTTCTTT.

The V gene is TRBV6-5, the J gene TRBJ2-5, with a tentative D call TRBD2 (5 bases). The CDR3 consists of 16 residues. Germline lookup yields CDR1 MNHEY and CDR2 SVGAGI. Trimming removed 0 bases from V and 5 bases from J, with 16 bases in between. CDR3 residues: CASSYSGKPGSETQYF. CDR3 coding DNA: TGTGCCAGCAGTTACTCGGGAAAGCCGGGGTCCGAGACCCAGTACTTC.

The chain is built from TRBV28 and TRBJ1-2; maybe TRBD1 (6 bases). Trimming took 2 bases from V and 6 from J, leaving 16 bases between them. Germline V lookup: CDR1 MDHEN, CDR2 SYDVKM. The CDR3 loop spans 15 amino acids. CDR3: CASSLRWSRGDGYTF. The CDR3 DNA sequence: TGTGCCAGCAGTTTAAGGTGGAGCAGGGGAGATGGCTACACCTTC.

The chain has TRBV6-1 and TRBJ1-5; 9 nucleotides line up with TRBD1. Germline CDR1 and CDR2: MNHNS and SASEGT. This CDR3 comprises 14 residues. V lost 5 bases, J lost 8 bases, and 7 bases stayed unmatched. The CDR3 DNA reads as TGTGCCAGCAGTCCGGGACAGGGCTGGGAGCCCCAGCATTTT. Residues: CASSPGQGWEPQHF.